These 17 T cell receptor beta chains were all obtained from the same sample, sequenced in a study of PD-1 and CTLA-4 blockade in melanoma. Generated by immunoSEQ multiplex PCR, the TCRdb table keeps only in-frame clones and is missing some. The sample consists of around 31,000 clones, roughly 90% of them appearing once. The material sequenced was CD8+ T cells from peripheral blood, taken from a patient given anti-PD-1 treatment. The source of these receptors is a human donor with melanoma.

This chain joins TRBV9 and TRBJ1-1; D not certain. The CDR3 extends over 15 amino acids. Germline CDR1 reads SGDLS; CDR2 reads YYNGEE. The V end lost 0 bases, the J end lost 5 bases, and 14 bases lay between the germline ends. CDR3 amino acids: CASSVEGSRETEAFF. The CDR3 DNA reads TGTGCCAGCAGCGTAGAGGGCAGCCGGGAGACTGAAGCTTTCTTT.

V gene TRBV9 combines with J gene TRBJ2-7; 9 bases map to TRBD1. CDR1 is SGDLS, CDR2 YYNGEE, per germline. After removal of 2 bases from V and 2 bases from J, the junction contained 2 bases not matched to a gene. The CDR3 length is 14 residues. Here the CDR3 reads CASSVGQGAYEQYF. The DNA for the CDR3 is TGTGCCAGCAGCGTGGGACAGGGAGCCTACGAGCAGTACTTC.

This clone occurred once. The rearrangement joins TRBV5-4 to TRBJ2-2; 14 nucleotides agree with TRBD2. J lost 3 bases, V lost 2 bases, and 12 bases had no gene match. This CDR3 is 20 amino acids long. Per germline, CDR1 SGHNT and CDR2 YYREEE (reference sequence). CDR3 DNA sequence: TGTGCCAGCAGCTTCGGGGGACTAGCGGGAGCATCTGGCGACACCGGGGAGCTGTTTTTT. It translates to CASSFGGLAGASGDTGELFF.

This clone was detected only a few times. V and J are TRBV5-4 and TRBJ1-2, with TRBD1 as a possible D gene (5 bases). Per the germline V gene, CDR1 is SGHNT and CDR2 is YYREEE (reference sequence). The V and J ends lost 4 bases and 8 bases respectively, with 18 bases between them. The CDR3 extends over 14 amino acids. CDR3 amino acids: CASSSSGTVGGYTF. The CDR3 bases are TGTGCCAGCAGCAGCTCCGGGACGGTAGGCGGCTACACCTTC.

The chain joins TRBV7-9 to TRBJ2-1, with 10 nucleotides matching TRBD2. V lost 4 bases and J lost 10; bases outside the gene matches: 7. Germline assignment: CDR1 SEHNR and CDR2 FQNEAQ (reference sequence). CDR3 size: 14 residues. The DNA for the CDR3 is TGTGCCAGCAGCTCCCTAGCGGGGGTACACGAGCAGTTCTTC. Its translation: CASSSLAGVHEQFF.

This clone was detected once. This rearrangement joins TRBV5-6 to TRBJ1-4; D not resolved. Germline V gene data show CDR1 as SGHDT and CDR2 as YYEEEE. This CDR3 comprises 13 residues. V lost 4 bases and J lost 11, with 15 bases in between. CDR3 nucleotide sequence: TGTGCCAGCAGCCTGGGAGGCTTAGGGAAACTGTTTTTT. Protein sequence: CASSLGGLGKLFF.

This clone has only a few counts. The CDR3 loop reads CASSLLAGETQTNTGELFF. Here the CDR3 DNA reads TGTGCCAGCAGTTTACTAGCGGGAGAGACTCAAACGAACACCGGGGAGCTGTTTTTT. The gene calls are TRBV27 and TRBJ2-2, with 10 bases fitting TRBD2. CDR1 and CDR2 from the germline V gene are MNHEY and SMNVEV (reference sequence). The V and J ends lost 2 bases and 0 bases, in that order; junction bases with no gene match: 9. The CDR3 runs 19 residues.

This clone occurred a few times. The rearrangement links TRBV6-5 to TRBJ2-1; 13 bases align to TRBD2. The trim removed 0 bases at V and 7 bases at J, leaving 3 bases unmatched. The CDR3 is made up of 16 amino acids. Germline CDR1 and CDR2: MNHEY and SVGAGI. CDR3 sequence (DNA): TGTGCCAGCAGTTACTCTTGGACTAGCGGGAGTAATGAGCAGTTCTTC. It specifies CASSYSWTSGSNEQFF.

This CDR3 reads CASSIGGYGYGYTF. DNA for the CDR3: TGTGCCAGTAGTATTGGAGGGTACGGCTATGGCTACACCTTC. The rearrangement uses TRBV19 and TRBJ1-2; D ambiguous. From germline, CDR1 is LNHDA and CDR2 SQIVND (reference sequence). Between the trimmed V and J ends, which lost 3 bases and 4 bases, there was a span of 12 bases. The CDR3 is 14 amino acids.

V gene TRBV27 combines with J gene TRBJ1-5; no firm D call. Germline V lookup: CDR1 MNHEY, CDR2 SMNVEV (reference sequence). V was trimmed by 2 bases and J by 3 bases, leaving 5 bases between them. The CDR3 sequence is 13 residues long. The CDR3 loop is CASSLSVNQPQHF. The CDR3 coding sequence is TGTGCCAGCAGTTTAAGTGTCAATCAGCCCCAGCATTTT.

The V and J genes are TRBV20-1 and TRBJ1-5, with D uncertain. Per germline, CDR1 DFQATT and CDR2 SNEGSKA (reference sequence). V was shortened by 3 bases and J by 14 bases, with 17 bases between the two germline ends. The CDR3 runs to 12 residues. The CDR3 sequence: CSASGLEILEHF. The CDR3 nucleotides read TGCAGTGCTAGTGGCCTGGAGATCCTTGAGCATTTT.

The J gene is TRBJ2-1, the V gene TRBV27; TRBD2 agrees at 10 bases. The germline V gene encodes CDR1 MNHEY and CDR2 SMNVEV (reference sequence). Losses at the gene ends were 5 bases for V and 3 bases for J; bases not matched to a gene: 10. CDR3 length: 17 amino acids. CDR3 sequence reads: CASSTFSSGSFYNEQFF. The DNA for the CDR3 is TGTGCCAGCAGTACGTTCTCTAGCGGGAGTTTCTACAATGAGCAGTTCTTC.

This chain joins TRBV2 and TRBJ2-5, with 8 bases identical to TRBD2. The CDR3 covers 16 residues. V shed 8 bases and J 1 base; nucleotides not matched to a gene: 12. CDR1 is SNHLY, CDR2 FYNNEI, per germline. The CDR3 region has the DNA TGTGCCAGCTTCAGCGGGAGTGGAGTCGGCCAAGAGACCCAGTACTTC. Its translation: CASFSGSGVGQETQYF.

This chain joins TRBV7-9 and TRBJ2-3; D uncertain. The CDR3 has 15 residues. The V end was cut by 6 bases, the J end by 5 bases, with 18 bases between. CDR1 and CDR2 from the germline V gene are SEHNR and FQNEAQ (reference sequence). The CDR3 spells CASSTAVEWEDTQYF. CDR3 coding DNA: TGTGCCAGCAGTACCGCCGTCGAGTGGGAAGATACGCAGTATTTT.

The chain links TRBV23-1 to TRBJ2-7; 16 bases match TRBD2. TRBV23-1 is placed among ORFs of uncertain function. The CDR3 has 16 residues. J lost 4 bases, V lost 4 bases, and 4 bases had no gene match. Written as DNA, the CDR3 is TGCGCCAGCAGTCTGGGACTAGCGGGAGGGCCGTACGAGCAGTACTTC. Protein product: CASSLGLAGGPYEQYF.

The chain couples TRBV7-9 to TRBJ2-5, with 12 bases that match TRBD2. Germline CDR1 and CDR2: SEHNR and FQNEAQ (reference sequence). V shed 5 bases, J shed 4 bases, and the junction held 8 bases outside the gene matches. The CDR3 is made up of 16 amino acids. The CDR3 here is CASSPSVLAGGETQYF. CDR3 nucleotide sequence: TGTGCCAGCAGCCCCTCGGTACTAGCGGGAGGAGAGACCCAGTACTTC.

The V and J genes are TRBV29-1 and TRBJ1-4; D gene unclear. There are 11 residues in the CDR3. V gave up 6 bases and J gave up 4 bases, with 6 bases separating them. The germline CDR1 and CDR2 sequences are SQVTM and ANQGSEA. In DNA, the CDR3 is TGCAGCGTGACCGATAATGAAAAACTGTTTTTT. The encoded protein is CSVTDNEKLFF.